The TCR beta chain described here comes from a study of cytomegalovirus exposure and HLA in healthy donors. Germline assignment: CDR1 SGDLS and CDR2 YYNGEE. Germline trimming cut 4 bases from V and 4 bases from J; bases unmatched to any gene: 4. The CDR3 sequence is 14 residues long. Study-wide points: Most TCR sequences showed up rarely, but some public TCRs showed up in many donors.

Comments on this clone: Its specificity is unknown.

PCR was performed using 60 Vbeta and 13 Jbeta primers. The protocol was immunoSEQ multiplex PCR, while the TCRdb copy is restricted to in-frame clones and leaves out a portion. There are 70,000 or so clones in the sample; about nine tenths occur only once, and approximately 1.9% lies in the top ten. This sequence originates from a woman in her 30s in good health and CMV-seronegative. V and J are TRBV9 and TRBJ2-7, with 11 positions matching TRBD2. Sequenced: PBMCs. CDR3 amino acids: CASSHGTSGYEQYF. In nucleotides, the CDR3 is TGTGCCAGCAGCCACGGGACTAGCGGTTACGAGCAGTACTTC. Full variable domain (remainder filled in from reference TRBV9 and TRBJ2-7): DSGVTQTPKHLITATGQRVTLRCSPRSGDLSVYWYQQSLDQGLQFLIQYYNGEERAKGNILERFSAQQFPDLHSELNLSSLELGDSALYFCASSHGTSGYEQYFGPGTRLTVT.